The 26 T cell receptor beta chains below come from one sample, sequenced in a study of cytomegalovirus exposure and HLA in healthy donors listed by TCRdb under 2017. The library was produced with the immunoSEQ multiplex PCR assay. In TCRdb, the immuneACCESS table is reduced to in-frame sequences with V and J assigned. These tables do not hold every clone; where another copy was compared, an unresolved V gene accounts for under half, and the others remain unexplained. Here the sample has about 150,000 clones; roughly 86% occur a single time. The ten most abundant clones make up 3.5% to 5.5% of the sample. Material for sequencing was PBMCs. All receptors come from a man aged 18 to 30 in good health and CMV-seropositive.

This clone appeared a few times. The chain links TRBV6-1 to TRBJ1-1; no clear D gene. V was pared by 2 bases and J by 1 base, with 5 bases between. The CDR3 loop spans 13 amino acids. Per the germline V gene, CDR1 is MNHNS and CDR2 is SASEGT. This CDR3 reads CASSETRNTEAFF. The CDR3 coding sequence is TGTGCCAGCAGTGAAACGAGGAACACTGAAGCTTTCTTT.

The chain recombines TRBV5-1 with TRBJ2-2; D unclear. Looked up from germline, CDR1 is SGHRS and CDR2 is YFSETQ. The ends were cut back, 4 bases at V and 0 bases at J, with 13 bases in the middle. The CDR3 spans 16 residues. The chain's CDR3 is CASSPLGSTNTGELFF. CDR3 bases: TGCGCCAGCAGCCCCCTGGGCAGTACGAACACCGGGGAGCTGTTTTTT.

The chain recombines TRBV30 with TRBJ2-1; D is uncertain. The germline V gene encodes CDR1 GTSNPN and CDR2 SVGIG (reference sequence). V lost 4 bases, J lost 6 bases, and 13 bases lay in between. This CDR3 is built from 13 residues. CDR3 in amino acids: CAWTLYNTNEQFF. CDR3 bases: TGTGCCTGGACCCTGTACAATACCAATGAGCAGTTCTTC.

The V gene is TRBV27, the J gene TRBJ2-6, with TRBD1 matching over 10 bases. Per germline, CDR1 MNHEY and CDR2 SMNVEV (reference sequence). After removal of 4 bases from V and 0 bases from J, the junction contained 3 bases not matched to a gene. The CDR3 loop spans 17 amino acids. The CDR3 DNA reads TGTGCCAGCAGTTGGGACAGGGGATTCTCTGGGGCCAACGTCCTGACTTTC. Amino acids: CASSWDRGFSGANVLTF. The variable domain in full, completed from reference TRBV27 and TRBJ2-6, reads EAQVTQNPRYLITVTGKKLTVTCSQNMNHEYMSWYRQDPGLGLRQIYYSMNVEVTDKGDVPEGYKVSRKEKRNFPLILESPSPNQTSLYFCASSWDRGFSGANVLTFGAGSRLTVL.

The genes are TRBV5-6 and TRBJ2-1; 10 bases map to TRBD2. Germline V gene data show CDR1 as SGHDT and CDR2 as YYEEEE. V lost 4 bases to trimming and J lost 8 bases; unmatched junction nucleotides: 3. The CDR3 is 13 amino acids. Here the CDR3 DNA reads TGTGCCAGCAGCGTCGGGACTAGCGATGAGCAGTTCTTC. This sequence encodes CASSVGTSDEQFF.

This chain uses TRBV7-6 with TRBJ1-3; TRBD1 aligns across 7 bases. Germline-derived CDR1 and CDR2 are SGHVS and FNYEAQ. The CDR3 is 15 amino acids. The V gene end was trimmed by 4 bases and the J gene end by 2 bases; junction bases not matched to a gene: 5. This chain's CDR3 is CASSSFDRAGNTIYF. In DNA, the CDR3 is TGTGCCAGCAGCTCATTCGACAGGGCTGGAAACACCATATATTTT.

In nucleotides, the CDR3 is TGCGCCAGCAGCTTGCGAGCGGGAGTAGGAGAGCAGTACTTC. Encoded protein: CASSLRAGVGEQYF. The V call is TRBV5-1, the J call TRBJ2-7, with 8 nucleotides matching TRBD2. Looked up from germline, CDR1 is SGHRS and CDR2 is YFSETQ. Trimming at V came to 1 base and at J to 7 bases, leaving 7 bases not matched to a gene. The CDR3 loop spans 14 amino acids.

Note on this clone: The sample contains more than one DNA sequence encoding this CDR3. This CDR3 is CASSLTGATNEKLFF. CDR3 coding DNA: TGCGCCAGCAGCTTGACAGGGGCAACTAATGAAAAACTGTTTTTT. The rearrangement joins TRBV5-1 to TRBJ1-4, with TRBD1 identical over 7 bases. The germline gives CDR1 SGHRS, CDR2 YFSETQ. The CDR3 loop spans 15 amino acids. V shed 1 base and J 0 bases; nucleotides not matched to a gene: 0.

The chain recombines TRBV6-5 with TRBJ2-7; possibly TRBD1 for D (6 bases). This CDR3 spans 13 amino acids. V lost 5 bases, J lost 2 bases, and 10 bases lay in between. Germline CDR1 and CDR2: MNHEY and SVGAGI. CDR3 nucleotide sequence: TGTGCCAGCAGTAAAGGGGGACCCTACGAGCAGTACTTC. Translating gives CASSKGGPYEQYF.

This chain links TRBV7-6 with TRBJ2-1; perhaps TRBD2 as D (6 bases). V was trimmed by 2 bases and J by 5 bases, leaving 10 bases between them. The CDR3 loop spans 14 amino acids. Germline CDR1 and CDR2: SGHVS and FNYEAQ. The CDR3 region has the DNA TGTGCCAGCAGCTTATTGGAGGGGCACAATGAGCAGTTCTTC. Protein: CASSLLEGHNEQFF.

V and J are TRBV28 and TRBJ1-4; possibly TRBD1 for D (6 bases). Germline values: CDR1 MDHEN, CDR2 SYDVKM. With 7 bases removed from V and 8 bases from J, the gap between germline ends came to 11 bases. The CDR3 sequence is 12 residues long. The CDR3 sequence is CASKGVGEKLFF. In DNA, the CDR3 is TGTGCCAGCAAGGGGGTAGGAGAAAAACTGTTTTTT. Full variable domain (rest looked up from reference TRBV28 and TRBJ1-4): DVKVTQSSRYLVKRTGEKVFLECVQDMDHENMFWYRQDPGLGLRLIYFSYDVKMKEKGDIPEGYSVSREKKERFSLILESASTNQTSMYLCASKGVGEKLFFGSGTQLSVL.

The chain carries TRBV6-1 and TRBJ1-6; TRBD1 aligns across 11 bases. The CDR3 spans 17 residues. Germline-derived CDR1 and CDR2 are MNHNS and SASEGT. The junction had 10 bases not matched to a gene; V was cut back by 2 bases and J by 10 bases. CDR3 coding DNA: TGTGCCAGCAGTGAAAAAATCGGGACAGGGGGACACTCACCCCTCCACTTT. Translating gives CASSEKIGTGGHSPLHF.

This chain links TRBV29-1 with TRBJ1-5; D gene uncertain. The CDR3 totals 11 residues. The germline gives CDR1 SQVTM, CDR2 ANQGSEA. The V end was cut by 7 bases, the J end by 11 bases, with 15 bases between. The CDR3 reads CSGMDGGSQHF. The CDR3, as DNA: TGCAGCGGCATGGACGGAGGGTCCCAGCATTTT. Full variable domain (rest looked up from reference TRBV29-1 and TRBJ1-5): SAVISQKPSRDICQRGTSLTIQCQVDSQVTMMFWYRQQPGQSLTLIATANQGSEATYESGFVIDKFPISRPNLTFSTLTVSNMSPEDSSIYLCSGMDGGSQHFGDGTRLSIL.

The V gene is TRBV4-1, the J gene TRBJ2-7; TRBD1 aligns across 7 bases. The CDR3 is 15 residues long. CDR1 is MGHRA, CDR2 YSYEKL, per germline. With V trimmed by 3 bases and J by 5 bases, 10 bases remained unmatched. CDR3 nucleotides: TGCGCCAGCAGCCAGGGTGACAGGGATCGAGACGAGCAGTACTTC. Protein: CASSQGDRDRDEQYF.

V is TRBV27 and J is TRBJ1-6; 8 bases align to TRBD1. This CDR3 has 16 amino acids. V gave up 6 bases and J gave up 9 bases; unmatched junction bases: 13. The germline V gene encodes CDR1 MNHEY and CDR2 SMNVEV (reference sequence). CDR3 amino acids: CASRHTQTGVSSPLHF. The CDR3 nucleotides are TGTGCCAGCAGACATACTCAGACAGGGGTTAGTTCACCCCTCCACTTT.

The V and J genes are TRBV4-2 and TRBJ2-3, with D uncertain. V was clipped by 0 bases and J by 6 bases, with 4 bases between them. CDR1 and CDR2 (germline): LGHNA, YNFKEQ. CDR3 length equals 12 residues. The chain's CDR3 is CASSQDRDTQYF. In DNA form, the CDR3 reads TGTGCCAGCAGCCAAGATCGGGATACGCAGTATTTT.

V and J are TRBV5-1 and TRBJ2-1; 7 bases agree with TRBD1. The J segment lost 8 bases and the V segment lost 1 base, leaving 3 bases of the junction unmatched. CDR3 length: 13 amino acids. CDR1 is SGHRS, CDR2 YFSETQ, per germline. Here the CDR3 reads CASSLPQGDEQFF. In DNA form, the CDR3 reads TGCGCCAGCAGCTTGCCGCAGGGGGATGAGCAGTTCTTC.

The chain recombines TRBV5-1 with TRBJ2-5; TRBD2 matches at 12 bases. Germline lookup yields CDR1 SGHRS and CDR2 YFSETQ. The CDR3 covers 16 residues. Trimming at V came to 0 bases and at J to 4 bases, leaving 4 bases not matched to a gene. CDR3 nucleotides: TGCGCCAGCAGCTTGGATGCGACTAGCGGGGGAGAGACCCAGTACTTC. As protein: CASSLDATSGGETQYF. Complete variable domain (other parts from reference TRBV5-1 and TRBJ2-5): KAGVTQTPRYLIKTRGQQVTLSCSPISGHRSVSWYQQTPGQGLQFLFEYFSETQRNKGNFPGRFSGRQFSNSRSEMNVSTLELGDSALYLCASSLDATSGGETQYFGPGTRLLVL.

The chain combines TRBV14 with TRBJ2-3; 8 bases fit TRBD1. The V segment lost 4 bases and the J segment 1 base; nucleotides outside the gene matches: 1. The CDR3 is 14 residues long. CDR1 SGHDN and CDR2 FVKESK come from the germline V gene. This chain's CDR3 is CASSPTGGTDTQYF. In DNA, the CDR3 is TGTGCCAGCAGCCCGACAGGGGGCACAGATACGCAGTATTTT.

In DNA, the CDR3 is TGTGCCAGCAGTTCTAGCGGGGGCCCTACCTACGAGCAGTACTTC. As protein: CASSSSGGPTYEQYF. This chain uses TRBV6-1 with TRBJ2-7; 10 bases line up with TRBD2. CDR3 size: 15 residues. Trimming cost V 5 bases and J 2 bases; bases outside gene matches: 6. CDR1 and CDR2 (germline): MNHNS, SASEGT.

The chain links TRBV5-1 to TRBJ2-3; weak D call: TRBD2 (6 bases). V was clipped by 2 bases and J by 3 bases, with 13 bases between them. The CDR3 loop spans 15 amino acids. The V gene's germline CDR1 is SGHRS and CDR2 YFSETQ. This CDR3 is CASSLWGDRTDTQYF. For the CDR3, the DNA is TGCGCCAGCAGCTTATGGGGGGATCGAACAGATACGCAGTATTTT.

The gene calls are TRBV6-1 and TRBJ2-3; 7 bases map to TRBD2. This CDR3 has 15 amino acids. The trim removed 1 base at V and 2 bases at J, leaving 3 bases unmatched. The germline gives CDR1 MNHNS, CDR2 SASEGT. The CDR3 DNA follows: TGTGCCAGCAGTGAAGGCGGGGGAGCCACAGATACGCAGTATTTT. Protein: CASSEGGGATDTQYF.

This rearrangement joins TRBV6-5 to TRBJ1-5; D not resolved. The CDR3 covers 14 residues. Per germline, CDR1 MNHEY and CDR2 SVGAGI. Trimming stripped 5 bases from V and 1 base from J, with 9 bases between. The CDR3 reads CASSRGRSNQPQHF. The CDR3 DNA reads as TGTGCCAGCAGTCGGGGTCGCAGCAATCAGCCCCAGCATTTT.

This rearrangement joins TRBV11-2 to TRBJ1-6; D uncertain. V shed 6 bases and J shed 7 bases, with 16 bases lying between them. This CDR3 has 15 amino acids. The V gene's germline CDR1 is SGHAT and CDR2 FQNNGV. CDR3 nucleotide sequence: TGTGCCAGCAGTGCAGTCGTCACCTTGAATTCACCCCTCCACTTT. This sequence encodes CASSAVVTLNSPLHF.

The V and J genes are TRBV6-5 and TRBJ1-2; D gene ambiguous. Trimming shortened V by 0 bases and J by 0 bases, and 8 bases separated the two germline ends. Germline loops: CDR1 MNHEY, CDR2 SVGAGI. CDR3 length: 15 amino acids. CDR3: CASSYSTPANYGYTF. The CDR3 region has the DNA TGTGCCAGCAGTTACTCGACTCCGGCTAACTATGGCTACACCTTC.

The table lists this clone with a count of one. CDR3 loop: CATSSPAGLANMQYF. CDR3 DNA: TGTGCCACTTCGTCACCAGCGGGACTAGCAAATATGCAGTACTTC. The chain recombines TRBV19 with TRBJ2-7; 9 bases align to TRBD2. Germline lookup yields CDR1 LNHDA and CDR2 SQIVND (reference sequence). The CDR3 is 15 residues long. V shed 10 bases, J shed 9 bases, and the junction held 19 bases outside the gene matches.